This TCR beta chain was sequenced during a study of cytomegalovirus exposure and HLA in healthy donors. Across the study: Most donors, more than 80% of around 400 genotyped, fell in the Caucasian-associated ancestry cluster.

PCR used 60 Vbeta primers and 13 Jbeta primers. Only in-frame clones appear in the TCRdb table, and some are missing; sequencing was by immunoSEQ multiplex PCR. The sample table sets out about 25,000 clones. With respect to this clone: Its antigen is currently unknown.

The study's findings and limits: Overall, around 160 TCR beta chains were annotated as cytomegalovirus-associated.

Sequenced sample: PBMCs. The source of this sequence is a male donor in good health and CMV-seropositive.

For the CDR3, the DNA is TGTGCCAGTAGCGTCCGGGGGGTCGGCTACACCTTC. It is translated as CASSVRGVGYTF. This chain uses TRBV19 with TRBJ1-2; D perhaps matches TRBD1 (5 bases). Trimming removed 6 bases at V and 8 bases at J, with 13 bases between. The CDR3 consists of 12 residues. Germline CDR1 reads LNHDA; CDR2 reads SQIVND (reference sequence).